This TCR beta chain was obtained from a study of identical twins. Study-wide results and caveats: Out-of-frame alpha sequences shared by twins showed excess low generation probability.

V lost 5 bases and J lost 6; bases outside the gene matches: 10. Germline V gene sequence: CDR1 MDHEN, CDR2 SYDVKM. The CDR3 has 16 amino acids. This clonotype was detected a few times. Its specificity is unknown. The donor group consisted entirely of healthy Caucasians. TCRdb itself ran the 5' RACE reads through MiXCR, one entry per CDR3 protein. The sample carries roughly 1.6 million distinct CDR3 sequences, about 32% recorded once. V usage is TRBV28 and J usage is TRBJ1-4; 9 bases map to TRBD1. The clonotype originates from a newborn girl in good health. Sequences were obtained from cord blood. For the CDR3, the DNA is TGTGCCAGCAGTACCCGCTGGACAGGGGAAGATGAAAAACTGTTTTTT. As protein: CASSTRWTGEDEKLFF.